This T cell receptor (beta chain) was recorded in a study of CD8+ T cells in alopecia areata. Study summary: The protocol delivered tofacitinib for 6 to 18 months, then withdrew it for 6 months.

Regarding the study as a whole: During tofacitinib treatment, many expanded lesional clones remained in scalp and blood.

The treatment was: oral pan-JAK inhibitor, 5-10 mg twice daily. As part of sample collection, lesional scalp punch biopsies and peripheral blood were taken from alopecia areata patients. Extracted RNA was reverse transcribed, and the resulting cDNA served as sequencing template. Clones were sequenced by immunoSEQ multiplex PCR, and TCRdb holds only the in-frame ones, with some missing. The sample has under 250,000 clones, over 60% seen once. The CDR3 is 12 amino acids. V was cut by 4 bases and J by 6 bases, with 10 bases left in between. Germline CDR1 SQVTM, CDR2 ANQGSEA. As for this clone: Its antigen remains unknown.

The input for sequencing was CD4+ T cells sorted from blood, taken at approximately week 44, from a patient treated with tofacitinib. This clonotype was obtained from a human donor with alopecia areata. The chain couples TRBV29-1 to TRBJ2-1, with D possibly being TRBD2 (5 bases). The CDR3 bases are TGCAGCGTTGCCCTAGCCAGCAATGAGCAGTTCTTC. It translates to CSVALASNEQFF.